Described below is a single TCR beta chain sequence and its context. The antigen is undetermined. The ends were cut back, 6 bases at V and 8 bases at J, with 13 bases in the middle. Germline V lookup: CDR1 LGHDT, CDR2 YNNKEL (reference sequence). The CDR3 length is 12 residues. This record comes from a study of T cell responses to AZD1222 COVID-19 vaccine. The data were produced by immunoSEQ multiplex PCR, yet TCRdb's version contains in-frame clones alone and is incomplete. The data show 85,000 to 95,000 clones, with 70% to 90% seen just once and 5% to 6% held by the top ten. Study-level findings and limits: Unmutated variant regions are reportedly targeted by nearly half of spike-specific TCRs. White British donors predominated, females outnumbered males, and clonal diversity was possibly underestimated. At study baseline, merely a handful of AZD1222 recipients were seropositive.

V is TRBV3-1 (or the pseudogene TRBV3-2) and J is TRBJ1-1, with TRBD1 as a possible D gene (5 bases). The source material was peripheral blood, sampled 28 days after the second AZD1222 dose. The sequence came from an adult who received the AZD1222 COVID-19 vaccine. This CDR3 is CASREIGTEAFF. CDR3 coding DNA: TGTGCCAGCAGAGAAATAGGGACCGAAGCTTTCTTT.